This paragraph covers one T cell receptor beta chain sequence. This clone's antigen is unknown. Per-nucleotide qualities are absent, and no much larger clonotype sits a single base away. This entry is derived from a study of neoadjuvant nivolumab and ipilimumab in lung cancer (dated by TCRdb to 2019 to 2021). Broadly, across the study: In the NEOSTAR trial, nivolumab was administered intravenously at 3 mg/kg on days 1, 15 and 29, and the combination arm also received ipilimumab 1 mg/kg on day 1 only. TCR repertoires in pretherapy (baseline) peripheral blood were compared with TCR repertoires in tumors resected at surgery after neoadjuvant immune checkpoint blockade. The trial treated roughly 42 patients with operable NSCLC: some 23 were randomized to nivolumab monotherapy and around 21 to nivolumab plus ipilimumab. Matched pretherapy and resected tumor pairs were analyzed for seven patients: four treated with nivolumab and three with nivolumab plus ipilimumab. For each study arm, the primary endpoint of the trial was the rate of major pathologic response (MPR) in the intention-to-treat population. The research as a whole found: A small number of samples was subjected to TCR sequencing. No significant correlation was found between TCR clonality and pathologic tumor regression, and only one major-pathologic-response sample was available for the clonality analysis. A positive correlation was observed between pretherapy blood TCR richness and richness in tumors resected after neoadjuvant therapy (Spearman R ~ 0.85). Compared with tumor-adjacent uninvolved lung, resected tumors had greater TCR richness and clonality, and increases showed up in more of the dual-therapy-treated tumors. Tumor T-cell richness and clonality rose from pretherapy to surgery in three of three dual-therapy tumors but in only two of four nivolumab-treated tumors.

The cysteine opens and the phenylalanine closes a CDR3 of 14 amino acids. Only CDR3 DNA is held: 42 bases, read in frame from base 1. V sheds 4 bases and J sheds 0 bases, leaving 13 bases between their ends. The germline V gene (reference sequence) yields GTSNPN for CDR1 and SVGIG for CDR2. Library prep was done by the immunoSEQ multiplex PCR assay. The authors' pipeline ran thus. Richness and clonality were used to summarize the repertoires, and clones that significantly expanded or contracted between pre- and post-therapy samples were identified. TCRdb stores this immuneACCESS table with in-frame sequences only. Part of the clones is absent; in the studies checked, under half of the shortfall reflects unresolved V genes, and no reason is known for the rest. That table is the source of V, J and clone size, and D and trimming were worked out from the DNA. The sample records 25,000 to 30,000 clones, approximately 85% of which are singletons. The ten largest account for approximately 8.6% of the sample.

Interpreted using the paper, the time point label stands for: at surgical resection after neoadjuvant nivolumab +/- ipilimumab. Samples came from the phase 2 randomized NEOSTAR trial, which tested neoadjuvant nivolumab or nivolumab plus ipilimumab followed by surgery in operable NSCLC. The chain employs TRBV30 and TRBJ2-7; possibly the D gene is TRBD2, per 7 matching bases. The clonotype comes from an adult with non-small cell lung cancer. This material consisted of tumor tissue, taken after neoadjuvant nivolumab, alone or with ipilimumab, at or shortly before surgery. DNA sequence: TGTGCCTGGACCAAGGGGGGGAGCTCCTACGAGCAGTACTTC. This encodes CAWTKGGSSYEQYF. This CDR3, with the reference TRBV30 and TRBJ2-7 proteins standing in past its ends, gives the full variable domain SQTIHQWPATLVQPVGSPLSLECTVEGTSNPNLYWYRQAAGRGLQLLFYSVGIGQISSEVPQNLSASRPQDRQFILSSKKLLLSDSGFYLCAWTKGGSSYEQYFGPGTRLTVT.